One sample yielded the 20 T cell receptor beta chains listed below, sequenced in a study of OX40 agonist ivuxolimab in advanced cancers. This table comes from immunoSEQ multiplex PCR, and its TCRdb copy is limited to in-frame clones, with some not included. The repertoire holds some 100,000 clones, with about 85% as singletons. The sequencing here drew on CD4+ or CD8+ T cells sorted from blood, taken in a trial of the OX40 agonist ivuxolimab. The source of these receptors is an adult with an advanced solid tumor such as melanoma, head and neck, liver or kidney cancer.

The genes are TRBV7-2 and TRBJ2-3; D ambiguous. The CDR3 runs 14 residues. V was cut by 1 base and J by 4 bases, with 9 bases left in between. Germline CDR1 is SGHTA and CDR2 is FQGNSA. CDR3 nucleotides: TGTGCCAGCAGCTTAGGATTTAGCCCAGATACGCAGTATTTT. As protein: CASSLGFSPDTQYF. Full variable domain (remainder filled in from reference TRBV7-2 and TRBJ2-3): GAGVSQSPSNKVTEKGKDVELRCDPISGHTALYWYRQSLGQGLEFLIYFQGNSAPDKSGLPSDRFSAERTGGSVSTLTIQRTQQEDSAVYLCASSLGFSPDTQYFGPGTRLTVL.

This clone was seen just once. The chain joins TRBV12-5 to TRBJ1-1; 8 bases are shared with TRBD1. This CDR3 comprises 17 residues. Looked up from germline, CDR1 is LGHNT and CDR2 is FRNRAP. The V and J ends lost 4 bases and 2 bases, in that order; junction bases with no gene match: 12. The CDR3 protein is CASGSRSSQGVNTEAFF. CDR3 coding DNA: TGTGCTAGTGGTTCACGGTCATCACAGGGGGTTAACACTGAAGCTTTCTTT.

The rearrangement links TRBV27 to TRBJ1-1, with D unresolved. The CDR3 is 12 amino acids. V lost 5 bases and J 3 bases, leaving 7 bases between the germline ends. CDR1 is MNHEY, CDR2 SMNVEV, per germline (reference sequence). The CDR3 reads CASSPWDTEAFF. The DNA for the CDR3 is TGTGCCAGCAGTCCCTGGGACACTGAAGCTTTCTTT.

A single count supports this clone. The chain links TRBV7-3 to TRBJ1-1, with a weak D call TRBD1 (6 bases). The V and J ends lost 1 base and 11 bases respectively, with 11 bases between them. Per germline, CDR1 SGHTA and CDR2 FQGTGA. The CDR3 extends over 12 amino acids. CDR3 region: CASSLRGQGAFF. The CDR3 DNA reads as TGTGCCAGCAGCTTAAGGGGTCAGGGGGCTTTCTTT.

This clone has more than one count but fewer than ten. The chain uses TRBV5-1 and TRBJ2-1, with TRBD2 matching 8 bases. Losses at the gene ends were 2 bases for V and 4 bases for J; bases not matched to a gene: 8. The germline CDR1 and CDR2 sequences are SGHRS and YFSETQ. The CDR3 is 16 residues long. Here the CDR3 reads CASSLTSGTLYNEQFF. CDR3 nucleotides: TGCGCCAGCAGCTTAACTAGCGGTACACTATACAATGAGCAGTTCTTC. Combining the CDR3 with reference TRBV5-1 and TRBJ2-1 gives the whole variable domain KAGVTQTPRYLIKTRGQQVTLSCSPISGHRSVSWYQQTPGQGLQFLFEYFSETQRNKGNFPGRFSGRQFSNSRSEMNVSTLELGDSALYLCASSLTSGTLYNEQFFGPGTRLTVL.

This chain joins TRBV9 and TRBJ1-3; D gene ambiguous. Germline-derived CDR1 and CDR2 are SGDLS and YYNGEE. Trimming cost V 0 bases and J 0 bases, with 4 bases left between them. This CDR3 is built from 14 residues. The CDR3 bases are TGTGCCAGCAGCGTAGTAGGCTCTGGAAACACCATATATTTT. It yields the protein CASSVVGSGNTIYF.

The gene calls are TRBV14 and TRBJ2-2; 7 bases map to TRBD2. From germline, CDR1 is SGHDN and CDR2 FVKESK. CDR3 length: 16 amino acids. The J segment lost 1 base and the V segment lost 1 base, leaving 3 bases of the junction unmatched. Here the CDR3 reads CASSQVAGVNTGELFF. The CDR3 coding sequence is TGTGCCAGCAGCCAAGTGGCGGGGGTGAACACCGGGGAGCTGTTTTTT.

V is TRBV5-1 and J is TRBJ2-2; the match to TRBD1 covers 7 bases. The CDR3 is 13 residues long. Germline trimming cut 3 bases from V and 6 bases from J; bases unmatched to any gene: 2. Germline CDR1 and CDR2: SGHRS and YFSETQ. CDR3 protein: CASSSQGPGELFF. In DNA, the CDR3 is TGCGCCAGCAGCTCACAGGGGCCCGGGGAGCTGTTTTTT.

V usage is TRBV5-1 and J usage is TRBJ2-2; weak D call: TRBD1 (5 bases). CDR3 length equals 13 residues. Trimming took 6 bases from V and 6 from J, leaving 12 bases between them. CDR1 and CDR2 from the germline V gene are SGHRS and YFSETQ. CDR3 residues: CASIQGASGELFF. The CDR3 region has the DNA TGCGCCAGCATCCAAGGGGCCTCCGGGGAGCTGTTTTTT.

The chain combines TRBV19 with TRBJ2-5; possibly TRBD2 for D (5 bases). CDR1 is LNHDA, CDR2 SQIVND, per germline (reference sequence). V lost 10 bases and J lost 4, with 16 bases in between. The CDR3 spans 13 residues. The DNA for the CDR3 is TGTGCCATCTCGGTGGGTGCGGGAGAGACCCAGTACTTC. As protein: CAISVGAGETQYF.

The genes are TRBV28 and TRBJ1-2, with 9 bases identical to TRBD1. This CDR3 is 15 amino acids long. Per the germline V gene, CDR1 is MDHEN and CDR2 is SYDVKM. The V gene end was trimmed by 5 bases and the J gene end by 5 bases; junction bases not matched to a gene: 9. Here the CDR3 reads CASSLRDRVVYGYTF. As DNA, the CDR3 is TGTGCCAGCAGTCTCCGGGACAGGGTCGTGTATGGCTACACCTTC.

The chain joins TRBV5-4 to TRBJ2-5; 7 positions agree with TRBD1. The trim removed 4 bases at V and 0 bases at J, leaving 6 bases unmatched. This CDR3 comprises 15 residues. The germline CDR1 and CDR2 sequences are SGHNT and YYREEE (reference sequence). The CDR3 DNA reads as TGTGCCAGCAGCATTGGGGACAGCTACCAAGAGACCCAGTACTTC. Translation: CASSIGDSYQETQYF.

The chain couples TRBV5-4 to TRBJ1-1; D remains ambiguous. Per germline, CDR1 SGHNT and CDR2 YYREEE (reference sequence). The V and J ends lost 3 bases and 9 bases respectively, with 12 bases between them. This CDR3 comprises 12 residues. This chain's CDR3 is CASSWMDGQAFF. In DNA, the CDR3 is TGTGCCAGCAGCTGGATGGACGGACAAGCTTTCTTT.

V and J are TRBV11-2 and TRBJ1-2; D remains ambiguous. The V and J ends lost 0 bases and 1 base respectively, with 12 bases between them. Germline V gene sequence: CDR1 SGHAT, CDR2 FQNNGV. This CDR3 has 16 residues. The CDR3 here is CASSLEWPPLNYGYTF. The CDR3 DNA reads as TGTGCCAGCAGCTTAGAGTGGCCACCGCTTAACTATGGCTACACCTTC.

In nucleotides, the CDR3 is TGTGCCAGCAGCTTTGGGGACAGGGAGAGCAATCAGCCCCAGCATTTT. Residues: CASSFGDRESNQPQHF. The genes are TRBV5-6 and TRBJ1-5; 9 nucleotides line up with TRBD1. Germline CDR1 SGHDT, CDR2 YYEEEE. This CDR3 has 16 residues. V was clipped by 2 bases and J by 1 base; unmatched bases: 4.

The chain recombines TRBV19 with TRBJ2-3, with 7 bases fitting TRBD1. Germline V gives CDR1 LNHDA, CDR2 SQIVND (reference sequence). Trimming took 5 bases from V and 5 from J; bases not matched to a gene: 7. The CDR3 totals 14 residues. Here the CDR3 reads CASSARQGRDTQYF. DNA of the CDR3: TGTGCCAGTAGTGCCAGACAGGGAAGAGATACGCAGTATTTT.

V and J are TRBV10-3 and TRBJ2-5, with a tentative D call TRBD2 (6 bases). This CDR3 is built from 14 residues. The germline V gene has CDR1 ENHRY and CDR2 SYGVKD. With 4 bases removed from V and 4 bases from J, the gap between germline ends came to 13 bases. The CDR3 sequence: CAISGGAVGETQYF. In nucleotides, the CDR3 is TGTGCCATCAGTGGCGGGGCAGTGGGAGAGACCCAGTACTTC.

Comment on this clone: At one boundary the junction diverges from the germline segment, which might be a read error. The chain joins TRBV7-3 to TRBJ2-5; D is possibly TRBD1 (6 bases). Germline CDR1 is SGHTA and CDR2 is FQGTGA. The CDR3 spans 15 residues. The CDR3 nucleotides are TGTGCCAGCAGCCCCGAGCTCACGGTTAGGGACACTTTGGACTTC. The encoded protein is CASSPELTVRDTLDF.

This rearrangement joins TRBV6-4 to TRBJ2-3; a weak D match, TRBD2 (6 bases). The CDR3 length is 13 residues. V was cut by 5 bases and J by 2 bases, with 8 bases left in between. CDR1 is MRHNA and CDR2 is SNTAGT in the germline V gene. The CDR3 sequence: CASSRDFTDTQYF. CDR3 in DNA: TGTGCCAGCAGTCGGGACTTCACAGATACGCAGTATTTT.

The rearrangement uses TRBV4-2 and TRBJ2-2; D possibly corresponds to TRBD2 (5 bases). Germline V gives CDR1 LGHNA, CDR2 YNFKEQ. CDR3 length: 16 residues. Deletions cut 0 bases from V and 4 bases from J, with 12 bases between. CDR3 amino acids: CASSQEPGLFTGELFF. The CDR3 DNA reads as TGTGCCAGCAGCCAAGAGCCCGGACTCTTCACCGGGGAGCTGTTTTTT.